This is a list of T cell receptor beta chains from one sample in a study of T-cell memory formation after mild COVID-19. MiXCR, applied by TCRdb to the 5' RACE reads, yields one record per CDR3 protein. The sample has about 29,000 distinct CDR3 sequences, 10% to 15% seen once; the top ten hold around 15%. Material: PBMCs or a T cell subset sorted from them (not recorded which). Every receptor here comes from an adult woman who had mild COVID-19 (a few samples of this study predate the infection). Cell type and time point are not known. Each CDR3 is given with its conserved first and last residue. A D gene is named only where the DNA matches it firmly. Not every row has a clone size; where given, it reads once, few, many or a size class.

d_call: TRBD1
clone_size: many
cdr3_length: 15
v_call: TRBV3-1
j_call: TRBJ2-1
cdr3_aa: CASSLRGLSYNEQFF
cdr3_nt: TGTGCCAGCAGCCTGAGGGGGCTCTCCTACAATGAGCAGTTCTTC

d_call: .
clone_size: .
cdr3_length: 13
v_call: TRBV20-1
j_call: TRBJ1-1
cdr3_aa: CSASRDRTTEAFF
cdr3_nt: TGCAGTGCTAGCCGCGACAGGACCACTGAAGCTTTCTTT

d_call: .
clone_size: many
cdr3_length: 14
v_call: TRBV5-5
j_call: TRBJ1-4
cdr3_aa: CASSLEGVGEKLFF
cdr3_nt: TGTGCCAGCAGCTTGGAAGGGGTTGGTGAAAAACTGTTTTTT

d_call: TRBD1
clone_size: many
cdr3_length: 15
v_call: TRBV6-2/TRBV6-3
j_call: TRBJ1-1
cdr3_aa: CASNHPQGARAEAFF
cdr3_nt: TGTGCCAGCAACCATCCACAGGGGGCGAGGGCTGAAGCTTTCTTT

d_call: .
clone_size: once
cdr3_length: 16
v_call: TRBV5-1
j_call: TRBJ1-2
cdr3_aa: CATKQEEKGETEGYTF
cdr3_nt: TGCGCCACCAAGCAGGAGGAGAAAGGGGAAACGGAAGGCTACACCTTC

d_call: .
clone_size: .
cdr3_length: 13
v_call: TRBV2
j_call: TRBJ2-4
cdr3_aa: CASSSIGGQEPYF
cdr3_nt: TGTGCCAGCAGCTCTATAGGGGGGCAAGAGCCGTACTTC

d_call: .
clone_size: many
cdr3_length: 12
v_call: TRBV11-2
j_call: TRBJ2-5
cdr3_aa: CASSADGETQYF
cdr3_nt: TGTGCCAGCAGCGCAGATGGGGAGACCCAGTACTTC

d_call: .
clone_size: .
cdr3_length: 13
v_call: TRBV7-8
j_call: TRBJ1-1
cdr3_aa: CASSSTGSGEAFF
cdr3_nt: TGTGCCAGCAGCTCCACAGGGTCAGGTGAAGCTTTCTTT

d_call: .
clone_size: few
cdr3_length: 15
v_call: TRBV11-2
j_call: TRBJ2-2
cdr3_aa: CATSLLNRVPGELFF
cdr3_nt: TGTGCCACCAGCCTACTCAACAGGGTCCCCGGGGAGCTGTTTTTT

d_call: .
clone_size: many
cdr3_length: 14
v_call: TRBV6-2/TRBV6-3
j_call: TRBJ1-2
cdr3_aa: CASSYQGRTPGYTF
cdr3_nt: TGTGCCAGCAGTTACCAGGGGCGTACCCCCGGCTACACCTTC

d_call: .
clone_size: many
cdr3_length: 11
v_call: TRBV2
j_call: TRBJ2-5
cdr3_aa: CASSDSKTQYF
cdr3_nt: TGTGCCAGCAGTGACTCGAAGACCCAGTACTTC

d_call: .
clone_size: many
cdr3_length: 14
v_call: TRBV3-1
j_call: TRBJ1-2
cdr3_aa: CASSHRDGNYGYTF
cdr3_nt: TGTGCCAGCAGCCACCGGGACGGAAACTATGGCTACACCTTC

d_call: TRBD2
clone_size: many
cdr3_length: 17
v_call: TRBV24-1
j_call: TRBJ2-7
cdr3_aa: CATSDSSGLAGVGEQYF
cdr3_nt: TGTGCCACCAGTGATTCCTCCGGACTAGCGGGAGTGGGCGAGCAGTACTTC

d_call: .
clone_size: many
cdr3_length: 13
v_call: TRBV28
j_call: TRBJ2-7
cdr3_aa: CASRDSLLAEQYF
cdr3_nt: TGTGCCAGCAGAGACTCGTTACTGGCCGAGCAGTACTTC

d_call: TRBD2
clone_size: many
cdr3_length: 16
v_call: TRBV6-1
j_call: TRBJ2-1
cdr3_aa: CASSGTGTSGHNEQFF
cdr3_nt: TGTGCCAGCAGTGGGACCGGGACTAGCGGACACAATGAGCAGTTCTTC

d_call: .
clone_size: many
cdr3_length: 12
v_call: TRBV4-2
j_call: TRBJ2-3
cdr3_aa: CASSQVPDTQYF
cdr3_nt: TGTGCCAGCAGCCAAGTCCCGGATACGCAGTATTTT

d_call: TRBD1
clone_size: many
cdr3_length: 12
v_call: TRBV2
j_call: TRBJ2-1
cdr3_aa: CASRPGQGMWFF
cdr3_nt: TGTGCCAGCAGGCCAGGACAGGGTATGTGGTTCTTC

d_call: .
clone_size: many
cdr3_length: 17
v_call: TRBV7-8
j_call: TRBJ1-1
cdr3_aa: CASSSIKLGRMNTEAFF
cdr3_nt: TGTGCCAGCAGTTCCATTAAGCTCGGACGGATGAACACTGAAGCTTTCTTT

d_call: .
clone_size: many
cdr3_length: 15
v_call: TRBV12-3/TRBV12-4
j_call: TRBJ1-1
cdr3_aa: CASTVGRQRGTEAFF
cdr3_nt: TGTGCCAGCACCGTGGGGCGACAAAGAGGAACTGAAGCTTTCTTT

d_call: TRBD1
clone_size: many
cdr3_length: 15
v_call: TRBV30
j_call: TRBJ1-5
cdr3_aa: CAWNRQGAGNQPQHF
cdr3_nt: TGTGCCTGGAACCGACAGGGGGCAGGCAATCAGCCCCAGCATTTT

d_call: .
clone_size: many
cdr3_length: 13
v_call: TRBV19
j_call: TRBJ1-2
cdr3_aa: CASRERGSYGYTF
cdr3_nt: TGTGCCAGTAGGGAACGGGGTTCCTATGGCTACACCTTC

d_call: .
clone_size: many
cdr3_length: 14
v_call: TRBV20-1
j_call: TRBJ2-7
cdr3_aa: CSARGSVRSYEQYF
cdr3_nt: TGCAGTGCTAGGGGCTCGGTCCGTTCCTACGAGCAGTACTTC

d_call: TRBD1
clone_size: many
cdr3_length: 15
v_call: TRBV7-6
j_call: TRBJ2-2
cdr3_aa: CASSSGQTYAGELFF
cdr3_nt: TGTGCCAGCAGCTCGGGACAGACCTACGCCGGGGAGCTGTTTTTT

d_call: TRBD1
clone_size: many
cdr3_length: 16
v_call: TRBV6-2/TRBV6-3
j_call: TRBJ2-7
cdr3_aa: CASSYDGTGDYYEQYF
cdr3_nt: TGTGCCAGCAGTTACGACGGGACAGGGGATTACTACGAGCAGTACTTC

d_call: .
clone_size: many
cdr3_length: 12
v_call: TRBV5-4
j_call: TRBJ2-3
cdr3_aa: CASSFSGLGQYF
cdr3_nt: TGTGCCAGCAGCTTCTCGGGGTTGGGGCAGTATTTT

d_call: TRBD1
clone_size: many
cdr3_length: 18
v_call: TRBV20-1
j_call: TRBJ1-4
cdr3_aa: CSARDRGQARRGGEKLFF
cdr3_nt: TGCAGTGCTAGAGATCGGGGACAGGCTCGCCGTGGAGGAGAAAAACTGTTTTTT

d_call: .
clone_size: .
cdr3_length: 12
v_call: TRBV24-1
j_call: TRBJ2-2
cdr3_aa: CATSDRDTEAFF
cdr3_nt: TGTGCCACCAGTGATCGGGACACTGAAGCTTTTTTT

d_call: .
clone_size: many
cdr3_length: 15
v_call: TRBV7-3
j_call: TRBJ2-3
cdr3_aa: CASSPGPQRTDTQYF
cdr3_nt: TGTGCCAGCAGCCCCGGCCCCCAGAGGACAGATACGCAGTATTTT

d_call: TRBD1
clone_size: many
cdr3_length: 12
v_call: TRBV30
j_call: TRBJ1-5
cdr3_aa: CAWRQGDQPQHF
cdr3_nt: TGTGCCTGGAGGCAGGGGGATCAGCCCCAGCATTTT

d_call: .
clone_size: many
cdr3_length: 18
v_call: TRBV28
j_call: TRBJ1-6
cdr3_aa: CASSLLGDGTASNSPLHF
cdr3_nt: TGTGCCAGCAGTTTATTAGGGGATGGTACAGCGTCTAATTCACCCCTCCACTTT

d_call: TRBD1
clone_size: many
cdr3_length: 13
v_call: TRBV19
j_call: TRBJ1-1
cdr3_aa: CASRTGGRAEAFF
cdr3_nt: TGTGCCAGCCGCACAGGGGGCAGAGCTGAAGCTTTCTTT

d_call: TRBD1
clone_size: many
cdr3_length: 15
v_call: TRBV3-1
j_call: TRBJ2-7
cdr3_aa: CASSHPGQGAYEQYF
cdr3_nt: TGTGCCAGCAGCCACCCGGGACAGGGGGCCTACGAGCAGTACTTC

d_call: .
clone_size: many
cdr3_length: 14
v_call: TRBV6-2/TRBV6-3
j_call: TRBJ2-7
cdr3_aa: CASSLRDGSYEQYF
cdr3_nt: TGTGCCAGCAGCCTCCGGGACGGGTCCTACGAGCAGTACTTC

d_call: TRBD2
clone_size: many
cdr3_length: 14
v_call: TRBV6-1
j_call: TRBJ2-5
cdr3_aa: CASILAGMQETQYF
cdr3_nt: TGTGCCAGCATACTAGCGGGGATGCAAGAGACCCAGTACTTC

d_call: TRBD2
clone_size: many
cdr3_length: 17
v_call: TRBV9
j_call: TRBJ2-2
cdr3_aa: CASSVTLAGELSGELFF
cdr3_nt: TGTGCCAGCAGCGTAACCCTAGCGGGGGAGCTCTCCGGGGAGCTGTTTTTT